This is a list of T cell receptor beta chains from one sample in a study of T-cell memory formation after mild COVID-19. TCRdb re-derived calls from the 5' RACE reads in MiXCR, one entry per CDR3 protein. The sample lists around 390,000 distinct CDR3 sequences; about 15% were seen once. Sequencing was performed on PBMCs or a T cell subset sorted from them (not recorded which). Receptors originate from a man younger than 35 who had mild COVID-19 (a few samples of this study predate the infection). Cell type and time point are not known. Each CDR3 is given with its conserved first and last residue. Fields, in order: J gene, clone size, D gene, V gene, CDR3 protein, CDR3 DNA. The D gene is left open where the match is weak. Size is omitted from some rows. Given values are once, few, many or a class for expanded clones.

>TRBJ2-1|-|-|TRBV5-1
CASSLGLTAYNEQFF
TGCGCCAGCAGCTTGGGGTTGACCGCCTACAATGAGCAGTTCTTC
>TRBJ2-3|-|-|TRBV27
CASSSGRPRNTQYF
TGTGCCAGCAGTTCCGGGAGACCAAGGAATACGCAGTATTTT
>TRBJ2-5|-|-|TRBV5-1
CASFREQETQYF
TGCGCCAGCTTTCGCGAGCAAGAGACCCAGTACTTC
>TRBJ1-3|-|TRBD1|TRBV18
CASSPTLGTDSGNTIYF
TGTGCCAGCTCACCAACTCTTGGGACAGACTCTGGAAACACCATATATTTT
>TRBJ2-5|few|-|TRBV7-6
CASSFRSLGQETQYF
TGTGCCAGCAGCTTTAGGAGTTTGGGACAAGAGACCCAGTACTTC
>TRBJ1-4|-|TRBD1|TRBV7-9
CASSRTGIGEKLFF
TGTGCCAGCAGCCGGACAGGGATCGGCGAAAAACTGTTTTTT
>TRBJ2-3|-|-|TRBV21-1
CASSKALPSGSSMYF
TGTGCCAGCAGCAAAGCGCTCCCTAGCGGGAGTTCAATGTATTTT
>TRBJ2-3|-|-|TRBV9
CASSVELATDTQYF
TGTGCCAGCAGCGTAGAATTAGCTACCGATACGCAGTATTTT
>TRBJ1-1|-|-|TRBV7-9
CASSQLRDFEAFF
TGTGCCAGCAGCCAACTCCGGGACTTCGAAGCTTTCTTT
>TRBJ1-2|-|-|TRBV7-2
CASSLPLSADLRIGYTF
TGTGCCAGCAGCCTACCGTTAAGCGCCGACTTACGGATTGGCTACACCTTC
>TRBJ2-3|-|-|TRBV3-2
CASTAGEGDTQYF
TGTGCCAGCACAGCGGGGGAAGGAGATACGCAGTATTTT
>TRBJ2-3|few|TRBD2|TRBV4-2
CASSQDPGTSGFTDTQYF
TGTGCCAGCAGCCAAGACCCCGGGACTAGCGGATTCACAGATACGCAGTATTTT
>TRBJ1-1|-|-|TRBV9
CASSGPLRSRNTEAFF
TGTGCCAGCAGCGGGCCCTTGCGGAGTAGGAACACTGAAGCTTTCTTT
>TRBJ2-1|-|TRBD2|TRBV7-3
CASSLAGGGASYNEQFF
TGTGCCAGCAGCTTAGCGGGGGGGGGAGCGTCCTACAATGAGCAGTTCTTC
>TRBJ1-1|-|-|TRBV5-1
CASSPRRLNTEAFF
TGCGCCAGCAGCCCAAGACGGTTGAACACTGAAGCTTTCTTT
>TRBJ1-5|many|-|TRBV7-9
CASSLHNQPQHF
TGTGCCAGCAGCTTACACAATCAGCCCCAGCATTTT
>TRBJ2-5|few|TRBD1|TRBV6-2/TRBV6-3
CASTDRGRGVRETQYF
TGTGCCAGCACAGACAGGGGGCGCGGGGTTCGTGAGACCCAGTACTTC
>TRBJ1-2|-|-|TRBV5-1
CASSPLLTGSGYTF
TGCGCCAGCAGCCCACTCCTAACAGGGTCTGGCTACACCTTC
>TRBJ1-1|many|-|TRBV20-1
CSASDGFMNTEAFF
TGCAGTGCTAGTGACGGATTCATGAACACTGAAGCTTTCTTT
>TRBJ1-1|few|-|TRBV5-1
CASNRGQMNTEAFF
TGCGCCAGCAACCGAGGGCAGATGAACACTGAAGCTTTCTTT
>TRBJ1-2|few|TRBD1|TRBV2
CASSPQGTGSGYTF
TGTGCCAGCAGTCCTCAGGGGACAGGGTCAGGCTACACCTTC
>TRBJ2-1|many|TRBD2|TRBV7-9
CASSHLRGLAGVNEQFF
TGTGCCAGCAGCCACCTGAGGGGGCTAGCGGGGGTGAATGAGCAGTTCTTC
>TRBJ2-7|-|-|TRBV6-1
CASSEMGSVYEQYF
TGTGCCAGCAGTGAGATGGGGTCGGTATACGAGCAGTACTTC